These 14 T cell receptor beta chains share one sample of origin, sequenced in a study of cytomegalovirus exposure and HLA in healthy donors. Sequencing used immunoSEQ multiplex PCR; TCRdb keeps in-frame clones, though not all of them. The repertoire consists of fewer than 70,000 clones, with 85% to 95% occurring once and the leading ten covering under 6.5%. The sample consisted of PBMCs. All receptors derive from a woman aged 18-30 years in good health and CMV-seropositive.

V gene TRBV29-1 combines with J gene TRBJ1-1; a possible D gene is TRBD1 (5 bases). Trimming stripped 4 bases from V and 4 bases from J, with 19 bases between. Germline CDR1 is SQVTM and CDR2 is ANQGSEA. This CDR3 contains 15 residues. The CDR3 region has the DNA TGCAGCGTTGGAGTACAGGAGTGGTGGAGCACTGAAGCTTTCTTT. It translates to CSVGVQEWWSTEAFF.

The chain uses TRBV5-6 and TRBJ1-6; tentative D call: TRBD1 (5 bases). The V and J ends lost 4 bases and 9 bases respectively, with 8 bases between them. The length of the CDR3 is 12 residues. The V gene's germline CDR1 is SGHDT and CDR2 YYEEEE. The DNA of the CDR3 is TGTGCCAGCAGCGGGGGGGTTTCACCCCTCCACTTT. Protein product: CASSGGVSPLHF.

The V call is TRBV7-6, the J call TRBJ1-6; no clear D. V lost 1 base, J lost 5 bases, and 9 bases lay in between. Germline loops: CDR1 SGHVS, CDR2 FNYEAQ. This CDR3 spans 15 amino acids. CDR3 DNA sequence: TGTGCCAGCAGCTTAGTTTCCGGAGATAATTCACCCCTCCACTTT. This sequence encodes CASSLVSGDNSPLHF.

The V and J genes are TRBV5-8 and TRBJ1-5, with 7 nucleotides matching TRBD1. Trimming cost V 9 bases and J 9 bases; bases outside gene matches: 15. Germline V lookup: CDR1 SGHTS, CDR2 YDEGEE. This CDR3 contains 14 residues. The CDR3 sequence: CATAGGRIDWPQHF. DNA of the CDR3: TGTGCCACGGCAGGGGGAAGGATAGATTGGCCCCAGCATTTT. The variable domain in full, with the rest retrieved from reference TRBV5-8 and TRBJ1-5, is EAGVTQSPTHLIKTRGQQATLRCSPISGHTSVYWYQQALGLGLQFLLWYDEGEERNRGNFPPRFSGRQFPNYSSELNVNALELEDSALYLCATAGGRIDWPQHFGDGTRLSIL.

This rearrangement joins TRBV6-1 to TRBJ2-1; D possibly corresponds to TRBD2 (5 bases). V gave up 3 bases and J gave up 3 bases, with 15 bases separating them. Germline CDR1 reads MNHNS; CDR2 reads SASEGT. The CDR3 consists of 16 residues. In nucleotides, the CDR3 is TGTGCCAGCAGTGATTACCTAGAGGGAGTCTACAATGAGCAGTTCTTC. Its protein product is CASSDYLEGVYNEQFF.

V usage is TRBV11-2 and J usage is TRBJ2-7, with 7 bases lining up with TRBD2. The V gene's germline CDR1 is SGHAT and CDR2 FQNNGV. Unmatched junction bases numbered 4, after V lost 7 bases and J lost 4 bases. The CDR3 totals 12 residues. The CDR3 loop reads CASTEAGYEQYF. CDR3 DNA: TGTGCCAGCACAGAAGCGGGGTACGAGCAGTACTTC.

This clone occurred a few times. The V and J genes are TRBV9 and TRBJ2-3; TRBD1 matches at 8 bases. The junction had 4 bases not matched to a gene; V was cut back by 0 bases and J by 4 bases. The germline CDR1 and CDR2 sequences are SGDLS and YYNGEE. The CDR3 runs to 15 residues. CDR3 region: CASSVGQGIADTQYF. CDR3 bases: TGTGCCAGCAGCGTAGGACAGGGGATCGCAGATACGCAGTATTTT.

This clone has just a few counts. The rearrangement links TRBV2 to TRBJ2-7; 14 bases are shared with TRBD2. V lost 8 bases and J lost 4; bases outside the gene matches: 7. Germline V lookup: CDR1 SNHLY, CDR2 FYNNEI. CDR3 length: 15 amino acids. In DNA, the CDR3 is TGTGCCAGCTTCGCCGGGACTAGCGGGGGTTACGAGCAGTACTTC. This encodes CASFAGTSGGYEQYF.

The chain uses TRBV4-2 and TRBJ2-2, with 7 bases aligning to TRBD2. Germline CDR1 LGHNA, CDR2 YNFKEQ. V was clipped by 3 bases and J by 3 bases; unmatched bases: 7. This CDR3 has 16 residues. CDR3 in amino acids: CASSHETAGDTGELFF. As DNA, the CDR3 is TGTGCCAGCAGCCATGAGACGGCGGGGGACACCGGGGAGCTGTTTTTT.

The chain joins TRBV6-1 to TRBJ1-4; D call uncertain. The CDR3 totals 13 residues. Germline CDR1 is MNHNS and CDR2 is SASEGT. Trimming pared 1 base from V and 10 bases from J, leaving 10 bases between. The CDR3 protein is CASSEGSSGKLFF. CDR3 bases: TGTGCCAGCAGTGAAGGGTCCTCGGGAAAACTGTTTTTT.

The genes are TRBV19 and TRBJ1-3, with 10 bases identical to TRBD1. The V and J ends lost 6 bases and 4 bases, in that order; junction bases with no gene match: 6. The CDR3 consists of 15 residues. Germline values: CDR1 LNHDA, CDR2 SQIVND (reference sequence). Written as DNA, the CDR3 is TGTGCCAGTAGGAGACAGGGGGCGCGAGGAAACACCATATATTTT. Its translation: CASRRQGARGNTIYF.

J is TRBJ2-1 and V is TRBV19; 9 bases line up with TRBD1. This CDR3 is 16 amino acids long. The V and J ends lost 1 base and 3 bases, in that order; junction bases with no gene match: 4. CDR1 and CDR2 from the germline V gene are LNHDA and SQIVND (reference sequence). CDR3 protein: CASSIGGQGNYNEQFF. The DNA for the CDR3 is TGTGCCAGTAGTATAGGGGGACAGGGTAACTACAATGAGCAGTTCTTC.

The chain uses TRBV20-1 and TRBJ2-7, with D perhaps matching TRBD2 (7 bases). The CDR3 length is 11 residues. Trimming cost V 7 bases and J 9 bases, with 16 bases left between them. The germline V gene encodes CDR1 DFQATT and CDR2 SNEGSKA (reference sequence). The CDR3, as DNA: TGCAGTGTGGGGGGGCCTGTGGGGCAGTACTTC. Residues: CSVGGPVGQYF.

The chain recombines TRBV9 with TRBJ1-6; unclear D gene. CDR3 size: 15 residues. Trimming stripped 4 bases from V and 5 bases from J, with 13 bases between. Germline V gene sequence: CDR1 SGDLS, CDR2 YYNGEE. The CDR3 reads CASSLGNYDNSPLHF. In nucleotides, the CDR3 is TGTGCCAGCAGCCTAGGGAACTATGATAATTCACCCCTCCACTTT.